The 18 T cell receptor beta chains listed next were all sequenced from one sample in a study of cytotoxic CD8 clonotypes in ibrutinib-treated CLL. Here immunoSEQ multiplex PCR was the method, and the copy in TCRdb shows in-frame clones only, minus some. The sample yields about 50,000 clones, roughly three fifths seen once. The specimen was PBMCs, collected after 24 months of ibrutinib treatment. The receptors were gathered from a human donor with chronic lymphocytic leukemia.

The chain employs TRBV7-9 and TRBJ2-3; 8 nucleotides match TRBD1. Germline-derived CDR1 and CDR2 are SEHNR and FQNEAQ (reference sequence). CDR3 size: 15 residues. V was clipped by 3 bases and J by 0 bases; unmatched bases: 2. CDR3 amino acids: CASSLDRASTDTQYF. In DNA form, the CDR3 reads TGTGCCAGCAGCTTGGACAGGGCAAGCACAGATACGCAGTATTTT.

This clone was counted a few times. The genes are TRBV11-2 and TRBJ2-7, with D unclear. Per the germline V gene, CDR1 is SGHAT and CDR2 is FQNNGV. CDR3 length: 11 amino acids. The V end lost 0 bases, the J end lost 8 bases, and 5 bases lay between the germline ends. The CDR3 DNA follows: TGTGCCAGCAGCTTAGATCGGAAGCAGTACTTC. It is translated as CASSLDRKQYF.

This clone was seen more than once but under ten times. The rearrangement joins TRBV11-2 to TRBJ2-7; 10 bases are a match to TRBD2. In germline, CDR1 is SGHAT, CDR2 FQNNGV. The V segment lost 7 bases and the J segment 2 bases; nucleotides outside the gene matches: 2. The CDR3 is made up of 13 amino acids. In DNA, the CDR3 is TGTGCCAGCAAAACTAGCGGGACCTACGAGCAGTACTTC. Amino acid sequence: CASKTSGTYEQYF.

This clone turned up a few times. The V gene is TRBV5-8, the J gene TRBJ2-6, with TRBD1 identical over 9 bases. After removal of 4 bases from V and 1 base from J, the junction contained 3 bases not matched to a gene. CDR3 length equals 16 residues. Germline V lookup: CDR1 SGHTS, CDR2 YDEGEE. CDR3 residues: CASSPTGGSGANVLTF. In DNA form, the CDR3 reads TGTGCCAGCAGCCCGACAGGGGGATCTGGGGCCAACGTCCTGACTTTC.

CDR3 sequence: CASRTQGTGELFF. CDR3 in DNA: TGTGCCAGCAGAACGCAGGGGACCGGGGAGCTGTTTTTT. The chain recombines TRBV6-1 with TRBJ2-2, with a possible D match to TRBD1 (6 bases). There are 13 residues in the CDR3. V was cut by 6 bases and J by 5 bases, with 10 bases left in between. In germline, CDR1 is MNHNS, CDR2 SASEGT.

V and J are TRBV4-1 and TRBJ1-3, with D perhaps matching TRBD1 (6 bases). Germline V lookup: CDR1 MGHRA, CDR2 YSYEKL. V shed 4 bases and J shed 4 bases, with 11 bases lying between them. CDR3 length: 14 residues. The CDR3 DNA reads TGCGCCAGCAGCCGCCAGGGGCAAGGAAACACCATATATTTT. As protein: CASSRQGQGNTIYF.

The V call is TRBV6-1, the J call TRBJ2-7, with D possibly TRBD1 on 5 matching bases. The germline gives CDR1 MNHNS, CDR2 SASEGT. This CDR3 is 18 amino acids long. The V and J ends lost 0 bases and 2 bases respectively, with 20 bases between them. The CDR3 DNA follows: TGTGCCAGCAGTGAAGCGTCCCCATGGGCAGGGCTACCCTACGAGCAGTACTTC. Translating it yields CASSEASPWAGLPYEQYF.

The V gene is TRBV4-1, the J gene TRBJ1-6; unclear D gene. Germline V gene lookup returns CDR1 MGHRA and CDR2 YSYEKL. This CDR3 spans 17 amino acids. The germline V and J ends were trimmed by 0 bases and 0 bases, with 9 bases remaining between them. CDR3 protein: CASSQDGIPSYNSPLHF. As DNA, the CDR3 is TGCGCCAGCAGCCAAGATGGAATCCCCTCCTATAATTCACCCCTCCACTTT.

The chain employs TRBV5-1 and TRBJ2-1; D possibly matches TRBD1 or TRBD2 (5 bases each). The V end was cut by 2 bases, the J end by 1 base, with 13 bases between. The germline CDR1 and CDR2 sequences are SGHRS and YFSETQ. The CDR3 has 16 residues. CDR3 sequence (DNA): TGCGCCAGCAGCTTAGAGGGACCTACTTCCTACAATGAGCAGTTCTTC. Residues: CASSLEGPTSYNEQFF.

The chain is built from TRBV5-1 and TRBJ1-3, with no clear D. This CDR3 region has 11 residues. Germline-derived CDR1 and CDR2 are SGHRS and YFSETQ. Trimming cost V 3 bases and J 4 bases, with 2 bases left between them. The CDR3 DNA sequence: TGCGCCAGCAGCTCCGGAAACACCATATATTTT. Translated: CASSSGNTIYF. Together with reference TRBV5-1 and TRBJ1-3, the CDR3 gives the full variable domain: KAGVTQTPRYLIKTRGQQVTLSCSPISGHRSVSWYQQTPGQGLQFLFEYFSETQRNKGNFPGRFSGRQFSNSRSEMNVSTLELGDSALYLCASSSGNTIYFGEGSWLTVV.

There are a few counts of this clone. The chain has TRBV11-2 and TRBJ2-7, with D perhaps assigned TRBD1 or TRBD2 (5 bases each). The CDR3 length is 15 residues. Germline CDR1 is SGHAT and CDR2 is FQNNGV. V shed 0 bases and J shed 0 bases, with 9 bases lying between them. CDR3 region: CASSLESGSSYEQYF. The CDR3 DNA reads TGTGCCAGCAGCTTAGAGTCAGGGAGCTCCTACGAGCAGTACTTC.

The chain's CDR3 is CASSFPAGGELFF. Written as DNA, the CDR3 is TGTGCCAGCAGCTTTCCCGCGGGCGGGGAGCTGTTTTTT. The chain employs TRBV11-2 and TRBJ2-2; the D gene is possibly TRBD2 (5 bases). Deletions cut 3 bases from V and 7 bases from J, with 9 bases between. Germline CDR1 SGHAT, CDR2 FQNNGV. The CDR3 totals 13 residues.

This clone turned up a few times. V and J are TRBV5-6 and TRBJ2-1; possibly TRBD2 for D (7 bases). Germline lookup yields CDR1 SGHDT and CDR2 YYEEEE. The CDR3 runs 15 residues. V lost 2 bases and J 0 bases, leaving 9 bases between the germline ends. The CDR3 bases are TGTGCCAGCAGCTTTGGGGGGGCCTCCTACAATGAGCAGTTCTTC. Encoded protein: CASSFGGASYNEQFF.

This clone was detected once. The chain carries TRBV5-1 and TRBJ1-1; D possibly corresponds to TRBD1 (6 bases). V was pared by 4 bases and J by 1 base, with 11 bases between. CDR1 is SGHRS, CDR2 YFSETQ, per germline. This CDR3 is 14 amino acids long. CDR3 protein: CASSLQGRNTEAFF. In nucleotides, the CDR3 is TGCGCCAGCAGCCTACAGGGAAGGAACACTGAAGCTTTCTTT.

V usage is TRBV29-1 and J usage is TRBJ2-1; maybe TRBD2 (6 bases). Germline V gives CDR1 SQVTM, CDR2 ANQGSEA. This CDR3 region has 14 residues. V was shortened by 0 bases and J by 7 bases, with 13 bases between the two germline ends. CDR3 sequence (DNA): TGCAGCGTTGAAGAGATTCCTAGCGAGAATGAGCAGTTCTTC. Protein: CSVEEIPSENEQFF.

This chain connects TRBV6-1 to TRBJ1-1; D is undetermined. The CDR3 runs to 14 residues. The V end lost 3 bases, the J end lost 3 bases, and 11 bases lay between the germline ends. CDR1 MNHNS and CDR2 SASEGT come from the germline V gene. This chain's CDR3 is CASSDGSGDTEAFF. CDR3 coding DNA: TGTGCCAGCAGTGATGGCTCCGGGGACACTGAAGCTTTCTTT.

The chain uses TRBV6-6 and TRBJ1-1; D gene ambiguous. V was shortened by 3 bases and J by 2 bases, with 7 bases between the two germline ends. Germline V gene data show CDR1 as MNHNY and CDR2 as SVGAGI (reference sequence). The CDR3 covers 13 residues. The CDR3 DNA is TGTGCCAGCAGTTATTCCAGTAACACTGAAGCTTTCTTT. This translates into CASSYSSNTEAFF.

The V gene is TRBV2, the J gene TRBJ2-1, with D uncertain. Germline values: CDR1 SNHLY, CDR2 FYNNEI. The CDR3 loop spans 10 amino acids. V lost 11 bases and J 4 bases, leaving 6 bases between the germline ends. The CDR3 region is CAGSYNEQFF. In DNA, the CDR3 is TGTGCCGGGTCTTACAATGAGCAGTTCTTC.